The 18 T cell receptor beta chains below all came from one sample that was sequenced in a study of a mutant IDH1 vaccine in newly diagnosed glioma. The time point was: week 11, during vaccination. Vaccine doses each comprised 300 ug of mutant IDH1 20-mer peptide, with topical imiquimod. TCRdb's table, derived via immunoSEQ multiplex PCR, lists solely in-frame clones and lacks some. The sample includes around 66,000 clones, 80% of them seen just once. Their recognized antigens are unknown. Material: PBMCs, obtained from a glioma patient whose treatment included an IDH1 peptide vaccine. These receptors were taken from a man aged 50-60 years with glioma.

The chain combines TRBV5-6 with TRBJ1-1, with D uncertain. The V gene's germline CDR1 is SGHDT and CDR2 YYEEEE. Trimming pared 2 bases from V and 0 bases from J, leaving 5 bases between. This CDR3 is built from 13 residues. The CDR3 region has the DNA TGTGCCAGCAGCTTAGATGTGAACACTGAAGCTTTCTTT. This gives the protein CASSLDVNTEAFF. The whole variable domain, remainder taken from reference TRBV5-6 and TRBJ1-1, is DAGVTQSPTHLIKTRGQQVTLRCSPKSGHDTVSWYQQALGQGPQFIFQYYEEEERQRGNFPDRFSGHQFPNYSSELNVNALLLGDSALYLCASSLDVNTEAFFGQGTRLTVV.

This chain connects TRBV7-8 to TRBJ1-4; perhaps TRBD1 as D (5 bases). Between the trimmed V and J ends, which lost 3 bases and 0 bases, there was a span of 5 bases. Per the germline V gene, CDR1 is SGHVS and CDR2 is FQNEAQ. This CDR3 spans 14 amino acids. CDR3 bases: TGTGCCAGCAGCTTGACAGCAACTAATGAAAAACTGTTTTTT. Translated, it gives CASSLTATNEKLFF.

The chain's CDR3 is CATSRGDTHTDTQYF. In nucleotides, the CDR3 is TGTGCCACCAGCAGAGGGGACACCCACACAGATACGCAGTATTTT. The V call is TRBV15, the J call TRBJ2-3, with a weak D call TRBD1 (6 bases). There are 15 residues in the CDR3. Germline CDR1 reads LNHNV; CDR2 reads YYDKDF (reference sequence). Between the trimmed V and J ends, which lost 1 base and 2 bases, there was a span of 10 bases.

The chain carries TRBV5-1 and TRBJ2-5; 7 bases agree with TRBD2. The ends lost 0 bases at V and 3 bases at J; junction bases unmatched: 5. The CDR3 loop spans 15 amino acids. Per germline, CDR1 SGHRS and CDR2 YFSETQ. The CDR3 loop reads CASSLGASGKETQYF. CDR3 sequence (DNA): TGCGCCAGCAGCTTGGGGGCTAGCGGTAAAGAGACCCAGTACTTC.

The chain is built from TRBV19 and TRBJ2-3; 7 bases line up with TRBD2. The trim removed 5 bases at V and 1 base at J, leaving 6 bases unmatched. CDR3 length equals 15 residues. Per germline, CDR1 LNHDA and CDR2 SQIVND (reference sequence). CDR3 DNA: TGTGCCAGTAGTGGAAGCGGGGCCCGCACAGATACGCAGTATTTT. This translates into CASSGSGARTDTQYF.

The rearrangement joins TRBV6-5 to TRBJ1-1; possible D gene TRBD1, 6 bases. The CDR3 is 15 residues long. With 5 bases removed from V and 4 bases from J, the gap between germline ends came to 17 bases. Germline-derived CDR1 and CDR2 are MNHEY and SVGAGI. CDR3 nucleotide sequence: TGTGCCAGCAGTCTACGAGGACAGCGGCGCACTGAAGCTTTCTTT. Translating gives CASSLRGQRRTEAFF.

The chain employs TRBV11-2 and TRBJ2-1, with D unclear. Germline loops: CDR1 SGHAT, CDR2 FQNNGV. V lost 5 bases to trimming and J lost 6 bases, with 11 bases between them. This CDR3 spans 13 amino acids. CDR3 bases: TGTGCCAGCAGCACCTGGGGTGGCAATGAGCAGTTCTTC. It yields the protein CASSTWGGNEQFF.

This clone is a singleton in its sample. The J gene is TRBJ1-2, the V gene TRBV19, with D maybe TRBD1 (6 bases). Trimming took off 3 bases at V and 8 bases at J, with 16 bases between the two ends. This CDR3 is 14 amino acids long. Germline CDR1 is LNHDA and CDR2 is SQIVND (reference sequence). Written as DNA, the CDR3 is TGTGCCAGTAGTATGTGGGGGGCGCCGAGCGGCTACACCTTC. Translating it yields CASSMWGAPSGYTF. Full variable domain (missing parts from reference TRBV19 and TRBJ1-2): DGGITQSPKYLFRKEGQNVTLSCEQNLNHDAMYWYRQDPGQGLRLIYYSQIVNDFQKGDIAEGYSVSREKKESFPLTVTSAQKNPTAFYLCASSMWGAPSGYTFGSGTRLTVV.

The J gene is TRBJ1-5, the V gene TRBV27; TRBD1 matches at 9 bases. J lost 3 bases, V lost 5 bases, and 5 bases had no gene match. CDR3 length: 15 residues. Germline lookup yields CDR1 MNHEY and CDR2 SMNVEV (reference sequence). The chain's CDR3 is CASSKQGASNQPQHF. CDR3 DNA sequence: TGTGCCAGCAGTAAACAGGGGGCGTCCAATCAGCCCCAGCATTTT.

CDR3 DNA: TGTGCCAGCAGTGACGAAGTAGCGGGGTACACCTACGAGCAGTACTTC. Its translation: CASSDEVAGYTYEQYF. The chain couples TRBV2 to TRBJ2-7; 8 nucleotides match TRBD2. This CDR3 region has 16 residues. V dropped 3 bases and J dropped 2; count of bases not matched to a gene: 9. Germline assignment: CDR1 SNHLY and CDR2 FYNNEI.

The chain combines TRBV28 with TRBJ1-2; maybe TRBD1 (5 bases). Per germline, CDR1 MDHEN and CDR2 SYDVKM. The CDR3 spans 15 residues. V lost 6 bases and J lost 3, with 17 bases in between. The CDR3 DNA reads as TGTGCCAGCAGAACGATCTCCGGGGCGGACTATGGCTACACCTTC. It translates to CASRTISGADYGYTF.

This CDR3 is CAWGIRGEYF. The CDR3 DNA reads as TGTGCCTGGGGGATCCGGGGAGAGTATTTT. The V gene is TRBV30, the J gene TRBJ2-3; tentative D call: TRBD2 (5 bases). The CDR3 has 10 residues. The germline CDR1 and CDR2 sequences are GTSNPN and SVGIG (reference sequence). V gave up 5 bases and J gave up 13 bases, with 13 bases separating them.

The table lists this clone with a count of one. The genes are TRBV29-1 and TRBJ2-7; no reliable D call. Germline V gene lookup returns CDR1 SQVTM and CDR2 ANQGSEA. Trimming took 4 bases from V and 7 from J, leaving 11 bases between them. This CDR3 is 11 amino acids long. This CDR3 is CSVAGGMEQYF. CDR3 nucleotide sequence: TGCAGCGTTGCCGGCGGAATGGAGCAGTACTTC.

The rearrangement joins TRBV27 to TRBJ1-1, with D possibly being TRBD1 (5 bases). Trimming removed 5 bases at V and 1 base at J, with 11 bases between. Germline CDR1 MNHEY, CDR2 SMNVEV (reference sequence). CDR3 size: 14 residues. CDR3 sequence (DNA): TGTGCCAGCAGTCTAGGGACGAGGAACACTGAAGCTTTCTTT. It yields the protein CASSLGTRNTEAFF.

This rearrangement joins TRBV11-3 to TRBJ2-3; TRBD1 matches at 8 bases. CDR1 SGHNT and CDR2 YENEEA come from the germline V gene. The CDR3 is 15 amino acids. The V segment lost 6 bases and the J segment 4 bases; nucleotides outside the gene matches: 9. CDR3 loop: CASSLRQGNADTQYF. The CDR3 coding sequence is TGTGCCAGCAGTTTGAGACAGGGGAACGCAGATACGCAGTATTTT.

This clone was observed a single time. This chain's CDR3 is CASSFGRRETQYF. For the CDR3, the DNA is TGTGCCAGCAGCTTTGGGAGGAGGGAGACCCAGTACTTC. This chain joins TRBV7-8 and TRBJ2-5; a possible D gene is TRBD2 (6 bases). From germline, CDR1 is SGHVS and CDR2 FQNEAQ. Trimming removed 3 bases at V and 5 bases at J, with 10 bases between. The CDR3 runs to 13 residues.

The chain carries TRBV5-1 and TRBJ1-6, with D unresolved. Germline V gene data show CDR1 as SGHRS and CDR2 as YFSETQ. CDR3 length: 13 residues. V was shortened by 0 bases and J by 3 bases, with 1 base between the two germline ends. The CDR3 region has the DNA TGCGCCAGCAGCTTGGACTATAATTCACCCCTCCACTTT. Translated, it gives CASSLDYNSPLHF.

The gene calls are TRBV14 and TRBJ2-7; tentative D call: TRBD2 (6 bases). Germline CDR1 and CDR2: SGHDN and FVKESK. CDR3 length: 14 amino acids. Trimming took off 4 bases at V and 0 bases at J, with 10 bases between the two ends. The CDR3 loop reads CASSPRGSSYEQYF. Written as DNA, the CDR3 is TGTGCCAGCAGCCCCCGGGGGAGCTCCTACGAGCAGTACTTC. The whole variable domain, remainder taken from reference TRBV14 and TRBJ2-7, is EAGVTQFPSHSVIEKGQTVTLRCDPISGHDNLYWYRRVMGKEIKFLLHFVKESKQDESGMPNNRFLAERTGGTYSTLKVQPAELEDSGVYFCASSPRGSSYEQYFGPGTRLTVT.